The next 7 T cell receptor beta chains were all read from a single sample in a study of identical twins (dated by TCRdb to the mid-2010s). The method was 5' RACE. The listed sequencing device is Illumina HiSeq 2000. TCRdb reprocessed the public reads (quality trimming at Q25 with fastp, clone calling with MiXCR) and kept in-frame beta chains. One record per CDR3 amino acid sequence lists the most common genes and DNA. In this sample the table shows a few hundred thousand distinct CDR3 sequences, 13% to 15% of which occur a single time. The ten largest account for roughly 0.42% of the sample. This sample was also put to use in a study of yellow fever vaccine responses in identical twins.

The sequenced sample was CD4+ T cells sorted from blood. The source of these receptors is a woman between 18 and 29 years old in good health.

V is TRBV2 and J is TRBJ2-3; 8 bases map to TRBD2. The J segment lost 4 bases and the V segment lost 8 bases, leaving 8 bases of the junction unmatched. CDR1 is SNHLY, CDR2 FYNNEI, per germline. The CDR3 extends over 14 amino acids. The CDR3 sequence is CASLKRETADTQYF. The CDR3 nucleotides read TGTGCCAGCTTAAAGCGGGAGACGGCAGATACGCAGTATTTT.

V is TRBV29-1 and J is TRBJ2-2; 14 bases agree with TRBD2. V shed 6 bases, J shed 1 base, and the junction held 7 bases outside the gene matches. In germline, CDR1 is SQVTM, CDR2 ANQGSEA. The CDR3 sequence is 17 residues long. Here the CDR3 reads CSVKRLAGGRNTGELFF. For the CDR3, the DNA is TGCAGCGTAAAGAGACTAGCGGGAGGGAGGAACACCGGGGAGCTGTTTTTT.

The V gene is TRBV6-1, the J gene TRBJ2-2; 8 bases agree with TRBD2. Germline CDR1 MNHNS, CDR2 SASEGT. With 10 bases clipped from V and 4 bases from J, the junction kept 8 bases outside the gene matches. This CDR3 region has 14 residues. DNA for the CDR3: TGTGCCACCCGACCGGGACTAGTCACCGGGGAGCTGTTTTTT. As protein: CATRPGLVTGELFF.

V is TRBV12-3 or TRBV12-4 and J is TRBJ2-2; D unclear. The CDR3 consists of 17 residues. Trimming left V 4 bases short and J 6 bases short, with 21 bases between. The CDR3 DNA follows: TGTGCCAGCAGTTCCGGCCCTCTTAATCGCCCCTCCGGGGAGCTGTTTTTT. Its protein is CASSSGPLNRPSGELFF.

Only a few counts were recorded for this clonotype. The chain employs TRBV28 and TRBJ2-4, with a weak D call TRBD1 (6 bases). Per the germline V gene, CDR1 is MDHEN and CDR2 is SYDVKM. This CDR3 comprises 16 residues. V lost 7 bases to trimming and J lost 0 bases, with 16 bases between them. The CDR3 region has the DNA TGTGCCAGCAACTCCGGACAGATTCTAGCCAAAAACATTCAGTACTTC. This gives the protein CASNSGQILAKNIQYF.

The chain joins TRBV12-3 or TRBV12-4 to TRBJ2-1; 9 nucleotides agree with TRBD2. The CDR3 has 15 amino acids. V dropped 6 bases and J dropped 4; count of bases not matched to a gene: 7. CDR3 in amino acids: CASRPTSGSYNEQFF. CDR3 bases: TGTGCCAGCAGGCCAACTAGCGGGTCATACAATGAGCAGTTCTTC.

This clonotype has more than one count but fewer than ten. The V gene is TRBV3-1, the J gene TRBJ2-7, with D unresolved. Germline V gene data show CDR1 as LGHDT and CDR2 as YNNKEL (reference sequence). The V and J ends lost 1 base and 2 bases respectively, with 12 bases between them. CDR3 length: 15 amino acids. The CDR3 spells CASSQVSLGPYEQYF. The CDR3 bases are TGTGCCAGCAGCCAAGTGTCCCTAGGCCCCTACGAGCAGTACTTC.